A single count supports the clone carrying this T cell receptor (beta chain). CDR1 and CDR2 (germline): SGHNT, YYREEE (reference sequence). This CDR3 has 13 amino acids. The ends were cut back, 3 bases at V and 9 bases at J, with 13 bases in the middle. The sample belongs to a study of blood T cell repertoires in COVID-19. Study details: In each case, the material was cDNA or gDNA derived from T cells, B-cell-depleted T cells, or PBMCs.

Only in-frame clones appear in the TCRdb table, and some are missing; sequencing was by immunoSEQ multiplex PCR. This sample has about 170,000 clones; around four fifths occur once, and the top ten carry more than 14%. Followed over time, Seattle patients had been enrolled while infection was active. The sample was peripheral blood. This chain uses TRBV5-4 with TRBJ2-1; D is perhaps TRBD2 (6 bases). This receptor was identified in a woman in her seventies with COVID-19, enrolled during active disease. This chain's CDR3 is CASSSTSSREQFF. The CDR3 nucleotides are TGTGCCAGCAGCTCCACTAGCAGTCGTGAGCAGTTCTTC.